Listed here are 14 T cell receptor beta chains from one sample, sequenced in a study of regulatory and conventional T cells in RAG deficiency. Clones were sequenced by immunoSEQ multiplex PCR, and TCRdb holds only the in-frame ones, with some missing. The sample shows tens of thousands of clones, 75% to 95% of them seen only once. Blood CD4+ CD25-high CD127-low regulatory T cells supplied the genomic DNA template. The same data also contributed to another study, on regulatory T cells. From that paper: Amplification used 52 TRBV primers and 13 TRBJ primers.

The sequencing sample was made of Tregs sorted from blood. Receptor source: a human donor in good health.

The V and J genes are TRBV30 and TRBJ1-5; the D is unclear. This CDR3 contains 13 residues. The V gene lost 0 bases and the J gene lost 6 bases, with 9 bases spanning the gap. CDR1 is GTSNPN and CDR2 is SVGIG in the germline V gene (reference sequence). The CDR3 DNA sequence: TGTGCCTGGAGTGTACGGTTAAGTCAGCCCCAGCATTTT. Amino acids: CAWSVRLSQPQHF. Drawing the rest from reference TRBV30 and TRBJ1-5, the complete variable domain is SQTIHQWPATLVQPVGSPLSLECTVEGTSNPNLYWYRQAAGRGLQLLFYSVGIGQISSEVPQNLSASRPQDRQFILSSKKLLLSDSGFYLCAWSVRLSQPQHFGDGTRLSIL.

The chain has TRBV9 and TRBJ1-2; a possible D gene is TRBD1 (6 bases). From germline, CDR1 is SGDLS and CDR2 YYNGEE. CDR3 length equals 14 residues. Trimming took off 3 bases at V and 2 bases at J, with 11 bases between the two ends. CDR3 coding DNA: TGTGCCAGCAGCGGGGGGGGGCTGAACTATGGCTACACCTTC. Protein: CASSGGGLNYGYTF.

V gene TRBV16 combines with J gene TRBJ1-3; D is uncertain. This CDR3 is 16 amino acids long. Per the germline V gene, CDR1 is KGHSY and CDR2 is FQNENV. V lost 2 bases to trimming and J lost 0 bases, with 11 bases between them. The CDR3 coding sequence is TGTGCCAGCAGCCAAAAGTTAAGGACCTCTGGAAACACCATATATTTT. Translation gives CASSQKLRTSGNTIYF.

The V and J genes are TRBV27 and TRBJ1-6; 10 positions agree with TRBD1. Germline loops: CDR1 MNHEY, CDR2 SMNVEV (reference sequence). The CDR3 is 19 amino acids. Trimming cost V 2 bases and J 0 bases; bases outside gene matches: 7. This CDR3 reads CASSLGTGAPSSYNSPLHF. The CDR3 DNA sequence: TGTGCCAGCAGTTTAGGGACAGGGGCCCCGAGCTCCTATAATTCACCCCTCCACTTT.

The chain has TRBV7-9 and TRBJ2-4; 9 bases align to TRBD2. From germline, CDR1 is SEHNR and CDR2 FQNEAQ (reference sequence). The CDR3 has 16 amino acids. V shed 1 base, J shed 9 bases, and the junction held 10 bases outside the gene matches. The chain's CDR3 is CASSLGRGGPISIQYF. The DNA for the CDR3 is TGTGCCAGCAGCTTAGGGCGGGGGGGCCCTATTAGCATTCAGTACTTC.

The chain couples TRBV5-1 to TRBJ1-4, with D possibly TRBD1 on 6 matching bases. Per the germline V gene, CDR1 is SGHRS and CDR2 is YFSETQ. The CDR3 has 14 amino acids. V was clipped by 0 bases and J by 5 bases, with 8 bases between them. The CDR3: CASSLGQVNEKLFF. In DNA, the CDR3 is TGCGCCAGCAGCTTGGGACAGGTCAATGAAAAACTGTTTTTT.

The chain links TRBV9 to TRBJ2-1; 10 nucleotides align to TRBD2. V lost 0 bases, J lost 4 bases, and 7 bases stayed unmatched. CDR3 length equals 17 residues. Germline CDR1 and CDR2: SGDLS and YYNGEE. The CDR3 is CASSVGIAGGLYNEQFF. The CDR3 DNA reads TGTGCCAGCAGCGTAGGTATAGCGGGGGGCCTGTACAATGAGCAGTTCTTC. The variable domain in full, completed from reference TRBV9 and TRBJ2-1, reads DSGVTQTPKHLITATGQRVTLRCSPRSGDLSVYWYQQSLDQGLQFLIQYYNGEERAKGNILERFSAQQFPDLHSELNLSSLELGDSALYFCASSVGIAGGLYNEQFFGPGTRLTVL.

As DNA, the CDR3 is TGTGCCAGCAGCTTAAATCGTTTTGAGAACACCGGGGAGCTGTTTTTT. Its protein product is CASSLNRFENTGELFF. V usage is TRBV7-3 and J usage is TRBJ2-2; D is unresolved. Germline V gene data show CDR1 as SGHTA and CDR2 as FQGTGA. Trimming took off 1 base at V and 1 base at J, with 10 bases between the two ends. The CDR3 has 16 residues.

The chain uses TRBV7-8 and TRBJ2-1; TRBD2 matches 10 bases. The V gene's germline CDR1 is SGHVS and CDR2 FQNEAQ. J gave up 9 bases and V 1 base, and 3 bases lay outside the gene matches. There are 14 residues in the CDR3. The CDR3 nucleotides read TGTGCCAGCAGCTTAGTAGTAGCGGGGGGTGAGCAGTTCTTC. It encodes CASSLVVAGGEQFF.

The chain employs TRBV9 and TRBJ2-2; 8 bases align to TRBD2. Germline V gene data show CDR1 as SGDLS and CDR2 as YYNGEE. The CDR3 sequence is 18 residues long. V lost 4 bases, J lost 1 base, and 12 bases stayed unmatched. CDR3 residues: CASSPRVAGTLNTGELFF. CDR3 coding DNA: TGTGCCAGCAGCCCCCGGGTAGCGGGGACCTTGAACACCGGGGAGCTGTTTTTT. The full variable domain, completed using reference TRBV9 and TRBJ2-2, is DSGVTQTPKHLITATGQRVTLRCSPRSGDLSVYWYQQSLDQGLQFLIQYYNGEERAKGNILERFSAQQFPDLHSELNLSSLELGDSALYFCASSPRVAGTLNTGELFFGEGSRLTVL.

The V call is TRBV7-8, the J call TRBJ1-1, with D uncertain. Germline CDR1 is SGHVS and CDR2 is FQNEAQ. The CDR3 totals 15 residues. V gave up 4 bases and J gave up 1 base, with 13 bases separating them. The CDR3 DNA is TGTGCCAGCAGCTCCACCCATGGAGCGAACACTGAAGCTTTCTTT. This encodes CASSSTHGANTEAFF.

The chain carries TRBV7-9 and TRBJ2-3; TRBD2 agrees at 13 bases. CDR1 is SEHNR and CDR2 is FQNEAQ in the germline V gene (reference sequence). The CDR3 extends over 17 amino acids. V shed 4 bases, J shed 1 base, and the junction held 5 bases outside the gene matches. The DNA of the CDR3 is TGTGCCAGCAGCTACACCGGGACTAGCGGGGGCACAGATACGCAGTATTTT. This encodes CASSYTGTSGGTDTQYF. The variable domain in full, with the rest retrieved from reference TRBV7-9 and TRBJ2-3, is DTGVSQNPRHKITKRGQNVTFRCDPISEHNRLYWYRQTLGQGPEFLTYFQNEAQLEKSRLLSDRFSAERPKGSFSTLEIQRTEQGDSAMYLCASSYTGTSGGTDTQYFGPGTRLTVL.

This chain connects TRBV4-2 to TRBJ1-5; 9 bases align to TRBD1. This CDR3 is 16 amino acids long. Trimming took 0 bases from V and 7 from J; bases not matched to a gene: 7. In germline, CDR1 is LGHNA, CDR2 YNFKEQ. CDR3 coding DNA: TGTGCCAGCAGCCAAGATAAAGGGACAGGGTTCCAGCCCCAGCATTTT. It yields the protein CASSQDKGTGFQPQHF.

The chain combines TRBV6-5 with TRBJ2-7; 10 bases line up with TRBD2. CDR1 is MNHEY, CDR2 SVGAGI, per germline. V was pared by 6 bases and J by 6 bases, with 5 bases of the junction left unmatched. The CDR3 loop spans 13 amino acids. Here the CDR3 DNA reads TGTGCCAGCAGACCGTGGACTAGCGGCGAGCAGTACTTC. Its translation: CASRPWTSGEQYF.